The 20 T cell receptor beta chains given below trace back to one sample, sequenced in a study of shared clonotypes between healthy human individuals. Sequencing used immunoSEQ multiplex PCR; TCRdb keeps in-frame clones, though not all of them. Among around 640,000 clones listed, roughly 95% were seen once. It was CD45RO-negative cells, positively selected for CCR7, that made up naive CD8 cells, with terminally differentiated effector memory CD45RA+ cells excluded. The sequencing input was naive CD8+ T cells sorted from blood. The receptors originated from a woman aged 30 to 39 in good health.

The chain is built from TRBV19 and TRBJ2-1; the match to TRBD2 covers 14 bases. V shed 1 base and J 8 bases; nucleotides not matched to a gene: 7. Germline V CDR1 and CDR2: LNHDA, SQIVND (reference sequence). The length of the CDR3 is 17 residues. The CDR3 sequence is CASSIGLAGGPLYEQFF. DNA for the CDR3: TGTGCCAGTAGTATAGGACTAGCGGGAGGGCCTCTCTATGAGCAGTTCTTC.

This sequence joins TRBV7-8 and TRBJ1-2; D perhaps matches TRBD1 (5 bases). CDR1 SGHVS and CDR2 FQNEAQ come from the germline V gene. The CDR3 consists of 16 residues. V gave up 0 bases and J gave up 3 bases, with 14 bases separating them. CDR3 protein: CASSLASLFRDYGYTF. The CDR3 nucleotides are TGTGCCAGCAGCTTAGCCAGTTTATTCAGGGACTATGGCTACACCTTC.

The rearrangement uses TRBV5-6 and TRBJ2-3, with 9 bases lining up with TRBD2. CDR1 and CDR2 from the germline V gene are SGHDT and YYEEEE. The ends lost 4 bases at V and 2 bases at J; junction bases unmatched: 5. This CDR3 has 15 residues. The chain's CDR3 is CASSQTSGYTDTQYF. The DNA for the CDR3 is TGTGCCAGCAGCCAGACTAGCGGTTACACAGATACGCAGTATTTT.

This clone appeared once. The genes are TRBV7-6 and TRBJ2-7; tentative D call: TRBD2 (6 bases). Trimming pared 3 bases from V and 0 bases from J, leaving 12 bases between. There are 15 residues in the CDR3. Germline V gives CDR1 SGHVS, CDR2 FNYEAQ. CDR3 DNA: TGTGCCAGCAGCTTGGGCGGGGAGAGCTCCTACGAGCAGTACTTC. It specifies CASSLGGESSYEQYF.

In DNA form, the CDR3 reads TGTGCCAGCACCCTCGTCGGCCCCAACACTGAAGCTTTCTTT. It translates to CASTLVGPNTEAFF. The chain has TRBV9 and TRBJ1-1; D remains unclear. Germline V CDR1 and CDR2: SGDLS, YYNGEE. Trimming pared 6 bases from V and 2 bases from J, leaving 14 bases between. The CDR3 is 14 residues long.

The V gene is TRBV5-1, the J gene TRBJ2-5; the match to TRBD1 covers 7 bases. The CDR3 covers 15 residues. V shed 2 bases and J 5 bases; nucleotides not matched to a gene: 9. Germline V gene lookup returns CDR1 SGHRS and CDR2 YFSETQ. Here the CDR3 DNA reads TGCGCCAGCAGCTTATTAGGGACAGAGGGGGAGACCCAGTACTTC. Protein product: CASSLLGTEGETQYF.

The chain carries TRBV4-1 and TRBJ2-7; tentative D call: TRBD2 (5 bases). The CDR3 has 15 residues. Germline V gene lookup returns CDR1 MGHRA and CDR2 YSYEKL. V lost 2 bases and J 2 bases, leaving 13 bases between the germline ends. CDR3 sequence reads: CASSQRYVGAYEQYF. DNA for the CDR3: TGCGCCAGCAGCCAAAGATACGTCGGGGCCTACGAGCAGTACTTC.

The chain recombines TRBV7-2 with TRBJ1-5; tentative D call: TRBD1 (5 bases). The V gene's germline CDR1 is SGHTA and CDR2 FQGNSA. This CDR3 is 15 amino acids long. Trimming pared 2 bases from V and 3 bases from J, leaving 11 bases between. CDR3 loop: CASSLLTGTNQPQHF. CDR3 DNA: TGTGCCAGCAGCTTATTGACGGGGACCAATCAGCCCCAGCATTTT.

J is TRBJ2-3 and V is TRBV5-1; 8 bases fit TRBD1. This CDR3 is built from 14 residues. Germline V lookup: CDR1 SGHRS, CDR2 YFSETQ. The V and J ends lost 4 bases and 1 base, in that order; junction bases with no gene match: 2. The DNA for the CDR3 is TGCGCCAGCAGCGTGGGACAGGGCACAGATACGCAGTATTTT. Its translation is CASSVGQGTDTQYF. The full variable domain, in which reference TRBV5-1 and TRBJ2-3 provide the parts outside the CDR3, is KAGVTQTPRYLIKTRGQQVTLSCSPISGHRSVSWYQQTPGQGLQFLFEYFSETQRNKGNFPGRFSGRQFSNSRSEMNVSTLELGDSALYLCASSVGQGTDTQYFGPGTRLTVL.

The J gene is TRBJ2-7, the V gene TRBV5-4, with 9 bases lining up with TRBD1. The V gene end was trimmed by 4 bases and the J gene end by 3 bases; junction bases not matched to a gene: 8. This CDR3 has 15 amino acids. Germline V CDR1 and CDR2: SGHNT, YYREEE (reference sequence). The DNA for the CDR3 is TGTGCCAGCAGCCCGCGCCGGGACAGGGTCTACGAGCAGTACTTC. Encoded protein: CASSPRRDRVYEQYF.

This clone is a singleton in its sample. The chain has TRBV4-2 and TRBJ2-3; D unresolved. V shed 4 bases and J shed 4 bases, with 3 bases lying between them. The CDR3 has 11 residues. Germline CDR1 reads LGHNA; CDR2 reads YNFKEQ. The CDR3 here is CASSRADTQYF. In DNA form, the CDR3 reads TGTGCCAGCAGCCGTGCAGATACGCAGTATTTT.

The V call is TRBV13, the J call TRBJ2-5; 10 nucleotides line up with TRBD2. The germline V gene has CDR1 PRHDT and CDR2 FYEKMQ (reference sequence). There are 16 residues in the CDR3. The J segment lost 2 bases and the V segment lost 3 bases, leaving 6 bases of the junction unmatched. CDR3 residues: CASSLGTSATQETQYF. The CDR3 DNA sequence: TGTGCCAGCAGCTTGGGGACTAGCGCCACGCAAGAGACCCAGTACTTC.

Regarding this clone: Other DNA sequences of this sample code for an identical CDR3. The V call is TRBV27, the J call TRBJ2-7; 12 bases match TRBD2. The J segment lost 7 bases and the V segment lost 6 bases, leaving 4 bases of the junction unmatched. The CDR3 is 13 amino acids. The germline gives CDR1 MNHEY, CDR2 SMNVEV (reference sequence). The CDR3 sequence: CASSSGLAGEQYF. In DNA form, the CDR3 reads TGTGCCAGCAGCTCGGGACTAGCGGGTGAGCAGTACTTC.

Remarks on this clone: This sample also contains other DNA sequences that code for the same CDR3. CDR3: CASSLSAGYEQYF. CDR3 DNA: TGTGCCAGCAGTTTATCGGCGGGATACGAGCAGTACTTC. The gene calls are TRBV27 and TRBJ2-7; maybe TRBD2 (6 bases). Germline V gives CDR1 MNHEY, CDR2 SMNVEV (reference sequence). The CDR3 runs to 13 residues. Trimming removed 0 bases at V and 4 bases at J, with 7 bases between.

For the CDR3, the DNA is TGTGCCAGTAGACCATACAAGAGCGGGCCGGGCACAGATACGCAGTATTTT. It codes for CASRPYKSGPGTDTQYF. This sequence joins TRBV19 and TRBJ2-3; a possible D gene is TRBD2 (6 bases). Germline V gene lookup returns CDR1 LNHDA and CDR2 SQIVND (reference sequence). Deletions cut 6 bases from V and 1 base from J, with 20 bases between. The length of the CDR3 is 17 residues.

CDR3 in DNA: TGTGCCAGCAGCCAAGCCCGGTCGGGGGGTAGCTACGAGCAGTACTTC. Amino acid sequence: CASSQARSGGSYEQYF. The chain has TRBV2 and TRBJ2-7, with 7 bases that match TRBD2. The V gene end was trimmed by 6 bases and the J gene end by 3 bases; junction bases not matched to a gene: 14. This CDR3 has 16 amino acids. The germline V gene has CDR1 SNHLY and CDR2 FYNNEI. The entire variable domain, with the rest obtained from reference TRBV2 and TRBJ2-7, is as follows: EPEVTQTPSHQVTQMGQEVILRCVPISNHLYFYWYRQILGQKVEFLVSFYNNEISEKSEIFDDQFSVERPDGSNFTLKIRSTKLEDSAMYFCASSQARSGGSYEQYFGPGTRLTVT.

The genes are TRBV27 and TRBJ2-1; possible D gene TRBD2, 6 bases. Germline V lookup: CDR1 MNHEY, CDR2 SMNVEV (reference sequence). The CDR3 loop spans 15 amino acids. The V end lost 8 bases, the J end lost 6 bases, and 20 bases lay between the germline ends. The CDR3 protein is CASGERVLFFNEQFF. The CDR3 region has the DNA TGTGCCAGCGGGGAGCGGGTCCTGTTCTTCAATGAGCAGTTCTTC.

The chain carries TRBV9 and TRBJ2-7; D may correspond to TRBD1 or TRBD2 (5 bases each). There are 14 residues in the CDR3. V was pared by 3 bases and J by 2 bases, with 12 bases between. The germline CDR1 and CDR2 sequences are SGDLS and YYNGEE. In nucleotides, the CDR3 is TGTGCCAGCAGCGCCGGGACGACACCCTACGAGCAGTACTTC. Translating it yields CASSAGTTPYEQYF.

The chain joins TRBV5-1 to TRBJ2-7, with D hard to call. Trimming took off 2 bases at V and 3 bases at J, with 9 bases between the two ends. The CDR3 totals 13 residues. CDR1 is SGHRS, CDR2 YFSETQ, per germline. This chain's CDR3 is CASSLAIDYEQYF. CDR3 coding DNA: TGCGCCAGCAGCTTAGCTATAGACTACGAGCAGTACTTC.

This clone was counted only a few times. The genes are TRBV7-9 and TRBJ2-7; D ambiguous. Germline loops: CDR1 SEHNR, CDR2 FQNEAQ (reference sequence). The CDR3 loop spans 16 amino acids. Deletions cut 1 base from V and 3 bases from J, with 16 bases between. CDR3 nucleotide sequence: TGTGCCAGCAGCTTAGTTTTAGGGAACAGAGACTACGAGCAGTACTTC. It yields the protein CASSLVLGNRDYEQYF.